This TCR beta chain was identified in a study of blood T cell repertoires in COVID-19. From germline, CDR1 is SNHLY and CDR2 FYNNEI. The CDR3 has 15 residues. The ends were cut back, 6 bases at V and 0 bases at J, with 12 bases in the middle. The data were produced by immunoSEQ multiplex PCR, yet TCRdb's version contains in-frame clones alone and is incomplete. Of some 520,000 clones listed, roughly nine tenths are singletons. This receptor was taken from a man in his late teens or twenties with COVID-19, enrolled during active disease. The specimen was peripheral blood. The genes are TRBV2 and TRBJ1-5; possibly TRBD1 for D (6 bases). This chain's CDR3 is CASSPQGLSNQPQHF. The CDR3 nucleotides read TGTGCCAGCAGCCCACAGGGTCTTAGCAATCAGCCCCAGCATTTT.